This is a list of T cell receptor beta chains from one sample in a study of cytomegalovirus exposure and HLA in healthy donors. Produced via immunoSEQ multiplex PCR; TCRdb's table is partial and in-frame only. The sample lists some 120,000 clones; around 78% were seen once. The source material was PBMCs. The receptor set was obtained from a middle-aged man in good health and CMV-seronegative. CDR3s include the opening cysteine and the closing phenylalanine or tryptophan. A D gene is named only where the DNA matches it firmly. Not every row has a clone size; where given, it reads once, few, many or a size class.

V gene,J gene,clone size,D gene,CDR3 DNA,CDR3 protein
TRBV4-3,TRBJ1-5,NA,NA,TGCGCCAGCAGCCAAGAAGGTGGGGGGAATCAGCCCCAGCATTTT,CASSQEGGGNQPQHF
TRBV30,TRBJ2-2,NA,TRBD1,TGTGCCTGGACCAGAAGGACAGGGGAAACCGGGGAGCTGTTTTTT,CAWTRRTGETGELFF
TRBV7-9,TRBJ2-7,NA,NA,TGTGCCAGCAGCTTCACCGCAGGGTACTATTCAGCCCCTTACGAGCAGTACTTC,CASSFTAGYYSAPYEQYF
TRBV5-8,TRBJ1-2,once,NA,TGTGCCAGCAGCTTGGCGGTGTCGCGGCGAGGCTTCTATGGCTACACCTTC,CASSLAVSRRGFYGYTF
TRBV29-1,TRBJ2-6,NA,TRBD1,TGCAGCGTAGCACAGGGGGCCCGCTCTGGGGCCAACGTCCTGACTTTC,CSVAQGARSGANVLTF
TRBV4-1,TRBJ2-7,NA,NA,TGCGCCAGCAGCCCCGGGGGAGGAGACTACTTCATCTACGAGCAGTACTTC,CASSPGGGDYFIYEQYF
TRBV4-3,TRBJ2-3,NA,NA,TGCGCCAGCAGCCCGTTGCAGCGTAGCACAGATACGCAGTATTTT,CASSPLQRSTDTQYF
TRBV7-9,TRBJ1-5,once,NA,TGTGCCAGCAGCTTATCCTTTGGGCGGGCTCAGCCCCAGCATTTT,CASSLSFGRAQPQHF
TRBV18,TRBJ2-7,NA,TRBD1,TGTGCCAGCTCACCAAAGACAGGGGGATCCTACGAGCAGTACTTC,CASSPKTGGSYEQYF
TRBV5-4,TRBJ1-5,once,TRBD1,TGTGCCAGCAGCGTTACAGGGGACGGCAATCAGCCCCAGCATTTT,CASSVTGDGNQPQHF
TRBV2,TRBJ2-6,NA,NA,TGTGCCAGCAGGAGGTACTCTGGGGCCAACGTCCTGACTTTC,CASRRYSGANVLTF
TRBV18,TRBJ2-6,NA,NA,TGTGCCAGCTCACCGAGGGACTTGCGGGCCAACGTCCTGACTTTC,CASSPRDLRANVLTF
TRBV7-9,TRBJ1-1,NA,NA,TGTGCCAGCAGCTCCTCAGGGTACGCTTTCTTT,CASSSSGYAFF
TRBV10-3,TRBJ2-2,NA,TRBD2,TGTGCCATCTTACCAGCGGGGGGGCCGGGCACCGGGGAGCTGTTTTTT,CAILPAGGPGTGELFF
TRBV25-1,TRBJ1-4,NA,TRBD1,TGTGCCAGCAGTGAGTGGACAGGTAATGAAAAACTGTTTTTT,CASSEWTGNEKLFF
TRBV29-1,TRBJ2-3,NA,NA,TGCAGCGTTGAAGGCAGAGGAGGGACAGATACGCAGTATTTT,CSVEGRGGTDTQYF
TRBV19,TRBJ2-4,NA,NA,TGTGCCAGTAGTATAGAAGGGCGTGTGGGAGACATTCAGTACTTC,CASSIEGRVGDIQYF
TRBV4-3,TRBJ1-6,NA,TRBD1,TGCGCCAGCAGCCAACGGACAGGGGATTCACCCCTCCACTTT,CASSQRTGDSPLHF
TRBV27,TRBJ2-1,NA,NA,TGTGCCAGCAGTTTAGGCAAGTACAATGAGCAGTTCTTC,CASSLGKYNEQFF
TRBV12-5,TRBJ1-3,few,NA,TGTGCTAGTGGTATCGGCAGGGTGCCTGGAAACACCATATATTTT,CASGIGRVPGNTIYF
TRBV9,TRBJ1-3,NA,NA,TGTGCCAGCAGCGCCGACAGGACCTCTGGAAACACCATATATTTT,CASSADRTSGNTIYF
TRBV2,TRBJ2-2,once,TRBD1,TGTGCCAGCCGGGACAGAGAAACCGGGGAGCTGTTTTTT,CASRDRETGELFF
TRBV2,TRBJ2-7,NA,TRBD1,TGTGCCAGCAGTCGGGACAGAGTTTACGAGCAGTACTTC,CASSRDRVYEQYF
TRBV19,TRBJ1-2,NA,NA,TGTGCCAGTGGGGGCTTCCCGGAGGCCACCTTC,CASGGFPEATF
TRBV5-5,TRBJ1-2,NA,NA,TGTGCCAGCAGCTTGCAGGTTGACTATGGCTACACCTTC,CASSLQVDYGYTF
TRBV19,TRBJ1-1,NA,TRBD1,TGTGCCAGTAGTTCCCCCGACAGGGGCGGTTCCGAAGGAGCTTTCTTT,CASSSPDRGGSEGAFF
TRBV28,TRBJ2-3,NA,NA,TGTGCCAGCAGTTTGATACAGTGGGGCACAGATACGCAGTATTTT,CASSLIQWGTDTQYF
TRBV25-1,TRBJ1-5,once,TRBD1,TGTGCCAGCAGTCAATCGGGACAGGGGTATCAGCCCCAGCATTTT,CASSQSGQGYQPQHF